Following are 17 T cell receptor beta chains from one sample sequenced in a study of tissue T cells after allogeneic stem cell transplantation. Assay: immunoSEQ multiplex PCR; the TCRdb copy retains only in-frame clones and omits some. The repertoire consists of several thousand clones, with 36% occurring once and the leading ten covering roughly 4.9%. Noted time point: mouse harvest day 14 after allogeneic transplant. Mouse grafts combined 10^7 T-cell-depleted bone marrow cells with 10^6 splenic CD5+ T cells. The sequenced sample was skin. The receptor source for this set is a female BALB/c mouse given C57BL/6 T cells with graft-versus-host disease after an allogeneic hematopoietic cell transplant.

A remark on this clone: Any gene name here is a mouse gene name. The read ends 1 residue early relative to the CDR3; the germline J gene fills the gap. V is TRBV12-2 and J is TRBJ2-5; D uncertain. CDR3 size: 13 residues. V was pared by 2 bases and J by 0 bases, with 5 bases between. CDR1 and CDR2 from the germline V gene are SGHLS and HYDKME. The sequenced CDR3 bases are TGTGCCAGCTCTCGGCAGAACCAAGACACCCAGTAC. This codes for CASSRQNQDTQY. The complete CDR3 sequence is CASSRQNQDTQYF.

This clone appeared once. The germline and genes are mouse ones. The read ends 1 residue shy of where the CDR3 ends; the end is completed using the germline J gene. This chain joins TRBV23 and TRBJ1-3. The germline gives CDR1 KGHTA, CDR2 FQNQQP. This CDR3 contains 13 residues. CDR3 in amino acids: CSSSQNSGNTLYF. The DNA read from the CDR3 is TGCTCCAGCAGTCAAAATTCTGGAAATACGCTCTAT.

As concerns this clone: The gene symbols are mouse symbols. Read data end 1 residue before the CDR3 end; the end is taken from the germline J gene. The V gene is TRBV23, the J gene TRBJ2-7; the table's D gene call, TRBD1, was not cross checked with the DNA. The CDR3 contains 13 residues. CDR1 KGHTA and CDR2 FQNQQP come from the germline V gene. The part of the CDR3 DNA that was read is TGCTCCAGCAGGCCTAGGACAGTCTATGAACAGTAC. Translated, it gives CSSRPRTVYEQY. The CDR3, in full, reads CSSRPRTVYEQYF.

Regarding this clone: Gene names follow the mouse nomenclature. Incomplete CDR3 DNA: TGTGCCAGCAGTCTGCATAGCTCCTATGAACAGTAC. Protein product: CASSLHSSYEQY. The entire CDR3 is CASSLHSSYEQYF. The chain couples TRBV26 to TRBJ2-7, with unresolved D. The read finishes 1 residue shy of the CDR3 end, and the germline J gene is used to complete it. The germline gives CDR1 KGHPV, CDR2 FQNQEV (reference sequence). Trimming removed 2 bases from V and 0 bases from J, with 5 bases in between. This CDR3 contains 13 residues.

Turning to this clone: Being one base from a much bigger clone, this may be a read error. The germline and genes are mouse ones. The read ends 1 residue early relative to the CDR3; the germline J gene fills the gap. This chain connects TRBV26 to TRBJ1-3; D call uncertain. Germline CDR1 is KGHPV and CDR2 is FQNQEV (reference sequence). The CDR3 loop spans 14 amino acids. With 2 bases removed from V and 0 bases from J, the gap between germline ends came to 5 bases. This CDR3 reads CASSLQDSGNTLYF. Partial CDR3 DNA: TGTGCCAGCAGTCTGCAGGATTCTGGAAATACGCTCTAT.

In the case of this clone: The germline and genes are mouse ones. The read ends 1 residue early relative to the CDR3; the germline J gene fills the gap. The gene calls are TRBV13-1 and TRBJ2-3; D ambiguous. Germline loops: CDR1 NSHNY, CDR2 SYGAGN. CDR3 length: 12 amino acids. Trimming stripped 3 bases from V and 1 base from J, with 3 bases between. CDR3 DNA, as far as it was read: TGTGCCAGCAGTGGGGGTGCAGAAACGCTGTAT. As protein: CASSGGAETLY. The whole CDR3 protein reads CASSGGAETLYF.

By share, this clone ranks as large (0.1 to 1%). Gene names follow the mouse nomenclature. CDR3 amino acids: CASSLVDWVANTGQLYF. The sequenced CDR3 bases are TGTGCCAGCTCTCTCGTCGACTGGGTTGCAAACACCGGGCAGCTCTAC. V and J are TRBV12-1 and TRBJ2-2, with TRBD2 identical over 7 bases. The CDR3 is cut off 1 residue early in the read; its end comes from the germline J gene. CDR1 is SGHSN, CDR2 HYEKVE, per germline. Trimming removed 0 bases from V and 0 bases from J; junction bases left unmatched: 6. This CDR3 is 17 amino acids long.

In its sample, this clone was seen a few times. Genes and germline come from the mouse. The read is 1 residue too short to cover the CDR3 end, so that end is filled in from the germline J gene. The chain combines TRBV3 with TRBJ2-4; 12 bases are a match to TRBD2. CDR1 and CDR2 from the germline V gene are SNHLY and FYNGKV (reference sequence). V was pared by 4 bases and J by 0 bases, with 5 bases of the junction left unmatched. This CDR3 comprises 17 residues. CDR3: CASSSDWGGRSQNTLYF. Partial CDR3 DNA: TGTGCCAGCAGCTCGGACTGGGGGGGAAGAAGTCAAAACACCTTGTAC.

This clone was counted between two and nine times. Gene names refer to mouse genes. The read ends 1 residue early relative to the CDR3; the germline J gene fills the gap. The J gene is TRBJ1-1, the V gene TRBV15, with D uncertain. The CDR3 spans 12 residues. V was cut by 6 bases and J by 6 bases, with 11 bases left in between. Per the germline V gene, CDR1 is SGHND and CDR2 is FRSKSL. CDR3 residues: CASSFPGSEVFF. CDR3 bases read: TGTGCCAGCAGCTTTCCCGGGTCAGAAGTCTTC.

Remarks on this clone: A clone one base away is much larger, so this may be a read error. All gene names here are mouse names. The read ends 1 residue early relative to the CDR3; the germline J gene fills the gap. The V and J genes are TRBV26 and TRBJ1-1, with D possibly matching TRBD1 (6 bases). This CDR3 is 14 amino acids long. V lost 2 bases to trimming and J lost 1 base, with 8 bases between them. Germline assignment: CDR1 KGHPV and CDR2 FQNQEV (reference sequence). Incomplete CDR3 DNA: TGTGCCAGCAGTCTGCCAGGGGCGAACACAGAAGTCTTC. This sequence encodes CASSLPGANTEVF. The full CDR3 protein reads CASSLPGANTEVFF.

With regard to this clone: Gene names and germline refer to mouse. The CDR3: CASSDRVRAEQFF. The part of the CDR3 DNA that was read is TGTGCCAGCAGTGACAGGGTGAGGGCTGAGCAGTTC. The chain combines TRBV13-3 with TRBJ2-1; weak D call: TRBD1 (5 bases). The read gets to within 1 residue of the CDR3 end, and the germline J gene fills in the rest. The CDR3 contains 13 residues. The V and J ends lost 2 bases and 7 bases respectively, with 10 bases between them. Germline lookup yields CDR1 NNHDY and CDR2 SYVADS.

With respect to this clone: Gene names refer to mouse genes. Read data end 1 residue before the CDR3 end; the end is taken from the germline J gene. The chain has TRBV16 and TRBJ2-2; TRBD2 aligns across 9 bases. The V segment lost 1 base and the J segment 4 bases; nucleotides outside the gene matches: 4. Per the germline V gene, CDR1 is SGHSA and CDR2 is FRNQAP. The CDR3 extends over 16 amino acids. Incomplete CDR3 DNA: TGTGCAAGCAGCTTAGGTTGGGGGGGCTTCACCGGGCAGCTCTAC. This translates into CASSLGWGGFTGQLY. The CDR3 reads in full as CASSLGWGGFTGQLYF.

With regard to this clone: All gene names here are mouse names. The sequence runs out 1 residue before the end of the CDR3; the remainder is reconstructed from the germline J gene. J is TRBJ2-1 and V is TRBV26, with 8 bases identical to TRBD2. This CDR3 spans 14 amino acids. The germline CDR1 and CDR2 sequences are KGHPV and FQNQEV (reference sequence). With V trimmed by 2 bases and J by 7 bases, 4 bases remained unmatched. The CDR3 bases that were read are TGTGCCAGCAGTCTGGGGGGGGCAGAGGCTGAGCAGTTC. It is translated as CASSLGGAEAEQF. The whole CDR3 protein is CASSLGGAEAEQFF.

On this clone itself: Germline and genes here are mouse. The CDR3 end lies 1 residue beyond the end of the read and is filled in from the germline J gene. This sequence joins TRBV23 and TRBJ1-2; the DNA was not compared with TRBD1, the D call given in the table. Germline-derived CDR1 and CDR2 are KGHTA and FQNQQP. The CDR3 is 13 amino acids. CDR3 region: CSSSKQGHSDYTF. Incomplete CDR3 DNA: TGCTCCAGCAGTAAACAGGGACACTCCGACTACACC.

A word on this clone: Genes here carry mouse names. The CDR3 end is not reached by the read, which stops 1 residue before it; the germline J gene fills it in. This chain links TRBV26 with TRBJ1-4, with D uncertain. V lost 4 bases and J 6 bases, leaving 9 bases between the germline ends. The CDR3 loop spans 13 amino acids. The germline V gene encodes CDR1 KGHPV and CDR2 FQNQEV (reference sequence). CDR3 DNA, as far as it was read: TGTGCCAGCAGTCCTACAGTCCACGAAAGATTATTT. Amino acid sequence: CASSPTVHERLF. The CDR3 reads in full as CASSPTVHERLFF.

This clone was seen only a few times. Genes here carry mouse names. The DNA read from the CDR3 is TGTGCCAGCAGTATAAGGGGGCCCTATGAACAGTAC. Residues: CASSIRGPYEQY. The entire CDR3 sequence reads CASSIRGPYEQYF. This chain uses TRBV19 with TRBJ2-7, with a weak D call TRBD1 (7 bases). The CDR3 end falls 1 residue outside the read, so it is completed with the germline J gene. This CDR3 is built from 13 residues. The V end lost 1 base, the J end lost 2 bases, and 7 bases lay between the germline ends. Germline CDR1 is FNHDT and CDR2 is SITEND (reference sequence).

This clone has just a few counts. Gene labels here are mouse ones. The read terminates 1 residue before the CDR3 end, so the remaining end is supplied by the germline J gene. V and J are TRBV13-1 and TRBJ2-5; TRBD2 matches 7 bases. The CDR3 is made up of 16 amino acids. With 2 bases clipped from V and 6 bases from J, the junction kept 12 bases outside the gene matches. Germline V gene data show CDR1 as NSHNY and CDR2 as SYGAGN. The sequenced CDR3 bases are TGTGCCAGCAGTGACCCCACTGGGGCCCATAGGGACACCCAGTAC. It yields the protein CASSDPTGAHRDTQY. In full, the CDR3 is CASSDPTGAHRDTQYF.